This is a list of T cell receptor beta chains from one sample in a study of T cells after yellow fever vaccination. In TCRdb, the 5' RACE reads were re-called with MiXCR into one record per CDR3 protein. The data show around 600,000 distinct CDR3 sequences, roughly 12% seen once. Sequences were derived from PBMCs, sampled on the day of the yellow fever booster vaccination. The origin of the receptors is a man between 25 and 39 years old who received the YFV17D yellow fever vaccine. CDR3s include the opening cysteine and the closing phenylalanine or tryptophan. The D gene is left open where the match is weak. A row's size may be missing; if present it is once, few, many or a size class.

clone_size	v_call	d_call	j_call	cdr3_aa	cdr3_nt
few	TRBV12-3/TRBV12-4	NA	TRBJ1-5	CASSLTAAQPQHF	TGTGCCAGCAGTTTAACGGCGGCGCAGCCCCAGCATTTT
few	TRBV20-1	NA	TRBJ2-7	CSVLAPSYEQYF	TGCAGTGTCTTGGCGCCCTCCTACGAGCAGTACTTC
NA	TRBV14	NA	TRBJ2-7	CASSLIVGPGYEQYF	TGTGCCAGCAGCCTGATCGTCGGTCCAGGCTACGAGCAGTACTTC
few	TRBV7-9	NA	TRBJ2-5	CASRPWAVEETQYF	TGTGCCAGCAGACCCTGGGCGGTAGAAGAGACCCAGTACTTC
few	TRBV2	NA	TRBJ2-7	CASRESFYEQYF	TGTGCCAGCAGAGAGTCGTTCTACGAGCAGTACTTC
few	TRBV7-9	TRBD1	TRBJ2-3	CASTTGIMTGTLREADTQYF	TGTGCCAGCACCACCGGGATAATGACAGGGACGCTCCGAGAGGCAGATACGCAGTATTTT
many	TRBV5-4	TRBD2	TRBJ2-7	CASSLVLAGGSYEQYF	TGTGCCAGCAGCCTTGTCCTAGCGGGGGGCTCCTACGAGCAGTACTTC
few	TRBV7-2	NA	TRBJ2-5	CASSFAGDRGVQETQYF	TGTGCCAGCAGCTTTGCCGGGGATAGGGGGGTCCAAGAGACCCAGTACTTC
few	TRBV5-1	NA	TRBJ2-7	CASSFSDPLYEQYF	TGCGCCAGCAGCTTTTCGGACCCACTCTACGAGCAGTACTTC
few	TRBV6-4	NA	TRBJ1-1	CASSDSIGSTEAFF	TGTGCCAGCAGTGACTCGATTGGGTCCACTGAAGCTTTCTTT
NA	TRBV20-1	TRBD2	TRBJ2-1	CSARDGTSGSDEQFF	TGCAGTGCTAGAGACGGGACTAGCGGGAGTGATGAGCAGTTCTTC
few	TRBV20-1	TRBD2	TRBJ2-2	CSVNPGLAGPGELFF	TGCAGTGTTAACCCGGGACTAGCGGGGCCCGGGGAGCTGTTTTTT
NA	TRBV6-5	TRBD2	TRBJ2-3	CASSRPGRLASTDTQYF	TGTGCCAGCAGTCGACCGGGGCGACTAGCATCGACAGATACGCAGTATTTT
few	TRBV18	NA	TRBJ1-4	CASSPRQSGGEKLFF	TGTGCCAGCTCACCACGACAGTCCGGGGGTGAAAAACTGTTTTTT
many	TRBV27	TRBD1	TRBJ2-7	CASSPNYRGRSYEQYF	TGTGCCAGCAGTCCTAATTACAGGGGGCGATCCTACGAGCAGTACTTC
few	TRBV18	NA	TRBJ1-2	CASSPRTAGDGYTF	TGTGCCAGCTCACCAAGGACGGCCGGGGATGGCTACACCTTC
NA	TRBV5-1	NA	TRBJ1-6	CASRGTASPLHF	TGCGCCAGCAGAGGGACGGCATCACCCCTCCACTTT
few	TRBV21-1	NA	TRBJ2-4	CASSKKGGNIQYF	TGTGCCAGCAGCAAGAAAGGAGGAAACATTCAGTACTTC
few	TRBV7-2	NA	TRBJ2-7	CASSPSISGHEQYF	TGTGCCAGCAGTCCCTCGATTAGCGGCCACGAGCAGTACTTC
few	TRBV27	NA	TRBJ2-6	CASSLQGGAGANVLTF	TGTGCCAGCAGTTTACAGGGGGGCGCTGGGGCCAACGTCCTGACTTTC
NA	TRBV4-3	NA	TRBJ2-1	CASSQGGGIYNEQFF	TGCGCCAGCAGCCAAGGAGGGGGAATCTACAATGAGCAGTTCTTC
few	TRBV12-3/TRBV12-4	NA	TRBJ2-3	CASSSVRNLDTQYF	TGTGCCAGCAGTTCAGTCCGAAACCTAGATACGCAGTATTTT
NA	TRBV20-1	NA	TRBJ1-1	CSACDTMNTEAFF	TGCAGTGCCTGCGACACCATGAACACTGAAGCTTTCTTT
few	TRBV18	NA	TRBJ1-2	CASSHSEGLGGYTF	TGTGCCAGCTCGCACTCTGAGGGTTTAGGCGGCTACACCTTC
few	TRBV12-3/TRBV12-4	TRBD1	TRBJ2-3	CASSLLRTGTDTQYF	TGTGCCAGCAGTCTTCTACGGACAGGGACAGATACGCAGTATTTT
NA	TRBV7-2	TRBD1	TRBJ1-5	CASSASRGTGEQPQHF	TGTGCCAGCAGCGCCTCGCGGGGGACAGGGGAACAGCCCCAGCATTTT
many	TRBV6-1	TRBD1	TRBJ2-5	CASSGQGGETQYF	TGTGCCAGCAGCGGACAGGGGGGAGAGACCCAGTACTTC
many	TRBV5-1	NA	TRBJ1-1	CASSPYGTKNTEAFF	TGCGCCAGCAGCCCGTATGGGACCAAGAACACTGAAGCTTTCTTT
many	TRBV7-2	NA	TRBJ2-7	CASSFLDIFDYEQYF	TGTGCCAGCAGCTTTCTGGACATCTTCGACTACGAGCAGTACTTC
NA	TRBV5-4	TRBD1	TRBJ2-1	CASSSTGTVNEQFF	TGTGCCAGCAGCTCGACAGGGACAGTCAATGAGCAGTTCTTC
few	TRBV10-3	NA	TRBJ1-5	CAISGTGNQPQHF	TGTGCCATCAGTGGGACAGGCAATCAGCCCCAGCATTTT
NA	TRBV5-1	NA	TRBJ2-5	CASSLVEGVRETQYF	TGCGCCAGCAGCTTGGTCGAAGGGGTTAGAGAGACCCAGTACTTC
NA	TRBV7-9	TRBD2	TRBJ2-1	CASSPGGAGGNEQFF	TGTGCCAGCAGCCCGGGCGGAGCGGGAGGAAATGAGCAGTTCTTC
many	TRBV3-1	NA	TRBJ1-6	CASSPGRPNSPLHF	TGTGCCAGCAGCCCGGGGCGGCCCAATTCACCCCTCCACTTT
NA	TRBV19	TRBD2	TRBJ2-3	CASTLAGSTDTQYF	TGTGCCAGTACCCTAGCGGGAAGTACAGATACGCAGTATTTT
many	TRBV7-2	TRBD2	TRBJ2-7	CASSGRLAGEYEQYF	TGTGCCAGCAGCGGTAGACTAGCGGGAGAGTACGAGCAGTACTTC
many	TRBV27	NA	TRBJ2-2	CASSLGSLNTGELFF	TGTGCCAGCAGTTTAGGGTCGCTGAACACCGGGGAGCTGTTTTTT
NA	TRBV20-1	NA	TRBJ2-7	CSANPPLSASYEQYF	TGCAGTGCTAACCCCCCACTGAGCGCCTCCTACGAGCAGTACTTC